This TCR beta chain was sequenced in a study of T cell responses to AZD1222 COVID-19 vaccine. With regard to this clone: As yet, its antigen is unknown.

Trimming stripped 2 bases from V and 10 bases from J, with 12 bases between. This CDR3 is built from 13 residues. Germline CDR1 LGHDT, CDR2 YNNKEL (reference sequence). TCRdb's table, derived via immunoSEQ multiplex PCR, lists solely in-frame clones and lacks some. The table includes 120,000 to 150,000 clones, just over 90% detected once. General observations from the study: It should be noted that donors were predominantly white British and more often female, and clonal diversity was possibly underestimated. Unmutated variant regions are reportedly targeted by nearly half of spike-specific TCRs.

The TCR was taken from an adult in good health. This chain uses TRBV3-1 (or the pseudogene TRBV3-2) with TRBJ2-1, with D tentatively TRBD2 (6 bases). Sequencing used peripheral blood, obtained on day 0 of MenACWY control vaccination. The CDR3 bases are TGTGCCAGCAGCCAACGGAGGGGAGAGGAGCAGTTCTTC. It yields the protein CASSQRRGEEQFF.